One sample yielded the 9 T cell receptor beta chains listed below, sequenced in a study of blood T cell repertoires in COVID-19. Sequencing used immunoSEQ multiplex PCR; TCRdb keeps in-frame clones, though not all of them. This table holds around 130,000 clones, approximately 85% found once. The sequenced sample consisted of peripheral blood. The receptors were sampled from a human donor in a cohort sampled during active COVID-19.

The CDR3 nucleotides read TGCGCCAGCAGGGCCCGGCCCCAGCATTTT. Translated, it gives CASRARPQHF. This chain joins TRBV5-1 and TRBJ1-5; D gene uncertain. Germline V lookup: CDR1 SGHRS, CDR2 YFSETQ. Trimming pared 5 bases from V and 9 bases from J, leaving 6 bases between. The CDR3 has 10 residues.

This chain links TRBV5-1 with TRBJ2-5; maybe TRBD1 (6 bases). Trimming took 0 bases from V and 2 from J, leaving 8 bases between them. The CDR3 contains 14 residues. CDR1 and CDR2 from the germline V gene are SGHRS and YFSETQ. The CDR3 DNA is TGCGCCAGCAGCTTGGACAGGGTACAAGAGACCCAGTACTTC. Amino acids: CASSLDRVQETQYF.

This rearrangement joins TRBV5-1 to TRBJ2-1, with 8 bases aligning to TRBD2. Germline V lookup: CDR1 SGHRS, CDR2 YFSETQ. V shed 0 bases and J 6 bases; nucleotides not matched to a gene: 5. This CDR3 contains 15 residues. The CDR3 loop is CASSLARSGSNEQFF. The CDR3 nucleotides read TGCGCCAGCAGCTTGGCCAGGAGCGGGAGCAATGAGCAGTTCTTC.

With regard to this clone: At the DNA level, this CDR3 is encoded by other sequences in the same sample as well. This sequence joins TRBV4-3 and TRBJ1-1, with a weak D call TRBD1 (5 bases). Germline CDR1 LGHNA, CDR2 YSLEER. Trimming shortened V by 4 bases and J by 0 bases, and 15 bases separated the two germline ends. The CDR3 totals 16 residues. The CDR3 is CASSPGAGGLNTEAFF. CDR3 DNA: TGCGCCAGCAGCCCGGGTGCCGGGGGGTTGAACACTGAAGCTTTCTTT.

The chain uses TRBV5-5 and TRBJ2-5, with no clear D. The CDR3 totals 12 residues. The ends were cut back, 3 bases at V and 0 bases at J, with 3 bases in the middle. CDR1 and CDR2 (germline): SGHKS, YYEKEE (reference sequence). For the CDR3, the DNA is TGTGCCAGCAGCTCGTACCAAGAGACCCAGTACTTC. Residues: CASSSYQETQYF.

The genes are TRBV19 and TRBJ2-3, with TRBD2 matching over 12 bases. Looked up from germline, CDR1 is LNHDA and CDR2 is SQIVND (reference sequence). The CDR3 has 16 amino acids. J was trimmed by 4 bases and V by 6 bases; bases with no gene match: 8. The CDR3 loop is CASRSLLAGGPDTQYF. CDR3 coding DNA: TGTGCCAGTAGAAGTTTACTAGCGGGAGGCCCAGATACGCAGTATTTT.

The V and J genes are TRBV5-6 and TRBJ1-4, with D unresolved. This CDR3 contains 14 residues. The germline gives CDR1 SGHDT, CDR2 YYEEEE. Trimming removed 4 bases at V and 3 bases at J, with 10 bases between. The CDR3 DNA reads as TGTGCCAGCAGCACGCCCGGGGCTAATGAAAAACTGTTTTTT. It yields the protein CASSTPGANEKLFF.

This clone was found once. The J gene is TRBJ1-2, the V gene TRBV14; D may be TRBD1 (6 bases). Germline CDR1 and CDR2: SGHDN and FVKESK. Trimming shortened V by 2 bases and J by 6 bases, and 16 bases separated the two germline ends. This CDR3 comprises 15 residues. CDR3 loop: CASSQRVGGLDGYTF. Written as DNA, the CDR3 is TGTGCCAGCAGCCAAAGGGTCGGGGGGCTGGATGGCTACACCTTC.

In this sample, this clone turned up many times. This chain uses TRBV4-3 with TRBJ2-7; 7 bases map to TRBD1. This CDR3 has 14 residues. Germline V gene lookup returns CDR1 LGHNA and CDR2 YSLEER. V lost 6 bases, J lost 5 bases, and 10 bases stayed unmatched. The DNA for the CDR3 is TGCGCCAGCAGTCCAACGACAGGGTCCCACGAGCAGTACTTC. This sequence encodes CASSPTTGSHEQYF.